The source of this T cell receptor beta chain is a study of cytomegalovirus exposure and HLA in healthy donors. The overall study: The Caucasian-associated ancestry cluster held 65% to 85% of 350 to 450 genotyped donors.

Primers: 60 Vbeta forward and 13 Jbeta reverse. The data were produced by immunoSEQ multiplex PCR, yet TCRdb's version contains in-frame clones alone and is incomplete. The data show some 150,000 clones, 75% to 85% seen once. Notes on the study in general: Some V segments could not be told apart, so they were left out, TRBV6-2 and TRBV6-3 among them. Testing in vitro showed three CMV-associated chains specific for CMV antigens. In terms of immune exposure information, only CMV serostatus was available.

CDR1 is GTSNPN and CDR2 is SVGIG in the germline V gene (reference sequence). V was clipped by 1 base and J by 3 bases, with 4 bases between them. The CDR3 runs to 12 residues. As concerns this clone: What it binds is unknown.

This TCR was sampled from a female donor in good health and CMV-seropositive. The chain links TRBV30 to TRBJ1-5; D call uncertain. Sequencing was performed on PBMCs. CDR3 sequence (DNA): TGTGCCTGGAGTGGTAACAATCAGCCCCAGCATTTT. As protein: CAWSGNNQPQHF.